A single sample is the source of the 10 T cell receptor beta chains below, sequenced in a study of glioma-infiltrating T cells after dendritic cell vaccination. Assay: immunoSEQ multiplex PCR; the TCRdb copy retains only in-frame clones and omits some. The sample lists about 76,000 clones, more than 75% occurring once. Time point specified: after dendritic cell vaccination, including at tumor progression/relapse. Material: blood, obtained after dendritic cell vaccination. The receptors originated from a human donor with glioblastoma.

The gene calls are TRBV5-1 and TRBJ2-2; unclear D gene. V dropped 0 bases and J dropped 2 bases, with 8 bases sitting between them. The CDR3 sequence is 15 residues long. Germline V gene sequence: CDR1 SGHRS, CDR2 YFSETQ. The CDR3 loop is CASSLDKINTGELFF. CDR3 coding DNA: TGCGCCAGCAGCTTGGACAAGATTAACACCGGGGAGCTGTTTTTT.

The J gene is TRBJ2-3, the V gene TRBV7-8, with 8 bases aligning to TRBD1. J gave up 4 bases and V 3 bases, and 6 bases lay outside the gene matches. From germline, CDR1 is SGHVS and CDR2 FQNEAQ. The CDR3 length is 15 residues. The CDR3, as DNA: TGTGCCAGCAGCTTTCGCAGGGGGCAGGCAGATACGCAGTATTTT. Amino acid sequence: CASSFRRGQADTQYF.

The J gene is TRBJ2-1, the V gene TRBV18, with 9 bases fitting TRBD2. Germline V gives CDR1 KGHSH, CDR2 LQKENI. There are 14 residues in the CDR3. The ends lost 3 bases at V and 8 bases at J; junction bases unmatched: 5. The CDR3 spells CASSPGLALYEQFF. The CDR3 coding sequence is TGTGCCAGCTCACCGGGACTAGCCCTTTATGAGCAGTTCTTC.

This chain uses TRBV19 with TRBJ2-5; 7 bases match TRBD1. The CDR3 has 14 residues. CDR1 LNHDA and CDR2 SQIVND come from the germline V gene (reference sequence). V shed 5 bases and J 9 bases; nucleotides not matched to a gene: 12. CDR3 residues: CASSLLDRVGAQYF. CDR3 coding DNA: TGTGCCAGTAGTCTTTTAGACAGGGTCGGGGCCCAGTACTTC.

The chain carries TRBV9 and TRBJ2-2; D is undetermined. Germline values: CDR1 SGDLS, CDR2 YYNGEE. Trimming stripped 4 bases from V and 6 bases from J, with 10 bases between. The CDR3 runs to 13 residues. The chain's CDR3 is CASSPQQSGELFF. In DNA, the CDR3 is TGTGCCAGCAGCCCTCAACAGTCCGGGGAGCTGTTTTTT.

CDR3 in amino acids: CASSVGRAVYGYTF. The CDR3, as DNA: TGTGCCAGCAGCGTGGGGAGGGCGGTCTATGGCTACACCTTC. The chain joins TRBV11-3 to TRBJ1-2; D call uncertain. Trimming took off 5 bases at V and 4 bases at J, with 14 bases between the two ends. Germline V gene lookup returns CDR1 SGHNT and CDR2 YENEEA. The length of the CDR3 is 14 residues.

The rearrangement joins TRBV6-5 to TRBJ1-1; D unresolved. This CDR3 has 14 amino acids. Germline V gene sequence: CDR1 MNHEY, CDR2 SVGAGI. The V end was cut by 5 bases, the J end by 2 bases, with 12 bases between. CDR3 in DNA: TGTGCCAGCAGTAGGCTCGGAGTTAACACTGAAGCTTTCTTT. It specifies CASSRLGVNTEAFF.

This chain uses TRBV18 with TRBJ2-7; TRBD2 is a possible D gene (5 bases). The CDR3 runs 15 residues. From germline, CDR1 is KGHSH and CDR2 LQKENI. Trimming took 2 bases from V and 7 from J, leaving 18 bases between them. Here the CDR3 reads CASSPLSGEYGEQYF. DNA of the CDR3: TGTGCCAGCTCACCATTATCCGGGGAATATGGGGAGCAGTACTTC.

The chain joins TRBV5-1 to TRBJ2-2; D is possibly TRBD2 (6 bases). The CDR3 loop spans 14 amino acids. Deletions cut 4 bases from V and 8 bases from J, with 15 bases between. Germline CDR1 reads SGHRS; CDR2 reads YFSETQ. The CDR3 DNA follows: TGCGCCAGCAGCGCAACAATAGCGGCTGGGGAGCTGTTTTTT. This sequence encodes CASSATIAAGELFF.

This chain joins TRBV28 and TRBJ1-2; D is unclear. V was pared by 2 bases and J by 8 bases, with 12 bases between. The V gene's germline CDR1 is MDHEN and CDR2 SYDVKM. This CDR3 comprises 13 residues. CDR3 coding DNA: TGTGCCAGCAGTTTAGCGGGAGTGGGAGGCTACACCTTC. Translating it yields CASSLAGVGGYTF.